This record concerns one TCR beta chain sequence. This specimen belongs to a study of OX40 agonist ivuxolimab in advanced cancers. V was pared by 4 bases and J by 0 bases, with 3 bases of the junction left unmatched. CDR3 length: 16 residues. Germline loops: CDR1 SGDLS, CDR2 YYNGEE. Sequencing was performed with immunoSEQ multiplex PCR; in TCRdb, only in-frame clones are kept and a portion is missing. This sample has under 95,000 clones, with 85% found just once. The receptor was derived from an adult with an advanced solid tumor such as melanoma, head and neck, liver or kidney cancer. The chain has TRBV9 and TRBJ2-2, with 10 bases matching TRBD2. The starting material was CD4+ or CD8+ T cells sorted from blood, obtained in a trial of the OX40 agonist ivuxolimab. The chain's CDR3 is CASSFGTSANTGELFF. The CDR3 DNA reads as TGTGCCAGCAGCTTCGGGACTAGCGCGAACACCGGGGAGCTGTTTTTT.